This T cell receptor (beta chain) was captured in a study of human T cells and chemical hapten exposure (dated by TCRdb to the early 2020s). In terms of the full investigation: For sensitization, 2% DPC in acetone was applied to a roughly 2 cm by roughly 2 cm area of upper inner arm skin. Alopecia areata with under or over 50% scalp involvement, alopecia totalis and alopecia universalis were represented in the patient cohort, which was mostly female. Patients additionally received weekly therapeutic DPC doses to the scalp throughout the roughly 24-week study period. Blood samples were taken from patients before sensitization (week 0) and at 2, 6 and about 24 weeks after DPC sensitization. Libraries were pooled for sequencing, and per-sample TCR yields varied mainly because of small differences in library volumes within the pool. Patch testing was performed on the upper back with Finn chambers containing 0.01% DPC, and the patch tests were scored after 6 days according to International Contact Dermatitis Research Group standards. Twenty-nine alopecia patients provided blood for TCR sequencing at one to four time points (pre-sensitization, 2, 6 and 24 weeks). Peripheral blood TCR repertoire changes were tracked in vivo in alopecia patients during primary and secondary sensitization to the hapten diphenylcyclopropenone (DPC).

From the cysteine through the phenylalanine, the CDR3 covers 15 amino acids. Kept here is only the CDR3 DNA, which spans 45 bases and is read in frame from base 1. Between the V and J ends, shortened by 1 base and 8 bases respectively, the junction contains 17 bases. CDR1 and CDR2 are drawn from the germline V gene: MGHDK, SYGVNS. Comment on this clonotype: Its antigen target is currently unknown. Qualities for individual bases were not recorded, and no much larger clone is one base off.

The method behind the library was RACE. Sequencing used a NextSeq 500. Library preparation attached unique molecular identifiers to individual cDNA molecules for quantitative, reproducible TCR counting. Both TCR alpha and TCR beta chains were sequenced from each blood RNA sample. The source study handled its data this way. The median number of TCRs per sample was 95,638, ranging from roughly 20,000 to 690,600. V, J and CDR3 annotation of the TCR reads was carried out using the Decombinator software suite. For PS versus PT1 abundance plots, all samples were subsampled to the same number of TCRs (28,000). TCRs were defined as expanded if absent before sensitization and observed at least eight times at the 2-week time point. The public reads were reprocessed in TCRdb via fastp at Q25 and MiXCR, keeping in-frame beta chains. Rows with one shared CDR3 protein collapse into an entry with the most common genes and DNA. The V and J calls, along with clone size, are taken from TCRdb and not from the paper's own processing. For this sample the table gives 150,000 to 200,000 distinct CDR3 sequences, of which about 31% were detected only once. The ten top clones hold just under 3% of the sample.

Study-wide findings and limitations: Compared with pre-sensitization or healthy control sets, expanded TCRs formed significantly more large CDR3 similarity clusters, which is consistent with antigen-driven responses. The number of TCRs above 1 in 1000 frequency did not change with DPC sensitization; there was no evidence of global repertoire structure alterations. Alopecia, a presumed autoimmune disease, was present in all patients, so the immune response of the patients might differ from that of healthy individuals. After repeated subsampling, the strength of the expansion versus patch-test correlation and the threshold at which it became significant changed. A positive correlation was found between the number of PT1 expanded TCRs and patch test score, with significance reached at thresholds 8, 16 and 32 but not 4.

Sample time point, as interpreted from the label and publication: pre-sensitization, week 0. The treatment or condition tag for this specimen amounts to: therapeutic diphenylcyclopropenone sensitization with weekly scalp DPC. Blood at each patch-test visit was drawn before the patch test was applied. To be eligible, patients had to be aged 18 to 70, diagnosed with alopecia and judged suitable for DPC therapy, while pregnant patients were excluded. Total RNA was extracted from unfractionated whole blood that had been collected in Tempus Blood RNA tubes. Sequences were derived from whole blood, sampled in connection with sensitization to the hapten diphenylcyclopropenone (DPC). The receptor was isolated from a woman aged 25 to 39 with alopecia areata. Some clones in this sample may be carry-over from other donors' samples. The sequence links TRBV25-1 to TRBJ1-2; no D segment can be confidently identified. Here the CDR3 is given as CASSESGRTFGGYTF. The sequenced DNA: TGTGCCAGCAGTGAATCGGGCAGGACTTTTGGGGGCTACACCTTC.